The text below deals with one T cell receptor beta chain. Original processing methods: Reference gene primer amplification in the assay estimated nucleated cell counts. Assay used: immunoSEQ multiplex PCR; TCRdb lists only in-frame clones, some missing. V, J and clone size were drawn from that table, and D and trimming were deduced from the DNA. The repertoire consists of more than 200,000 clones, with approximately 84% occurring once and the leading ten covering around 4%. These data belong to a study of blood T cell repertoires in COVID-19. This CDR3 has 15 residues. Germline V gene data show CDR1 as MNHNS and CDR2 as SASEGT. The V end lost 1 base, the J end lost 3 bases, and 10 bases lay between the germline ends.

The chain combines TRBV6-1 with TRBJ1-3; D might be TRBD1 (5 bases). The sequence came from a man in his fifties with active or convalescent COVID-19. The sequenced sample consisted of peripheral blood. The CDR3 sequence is CASSEVRTLGNTIYF. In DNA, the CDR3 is TGTGCCAGCAGTGAAGTTCGGACACTTGGAAACACCATATATTTT.